This TCR beta chain was retrieved from a study of shared clonotypes between healthy human individuals. The CDR3 loop spans 15 amino acids. Per the germline V gene, CDR1 is GTSNPN and CDR2 is SVGIG (reference sequence). J was trimmed by 9 bases and V by 4 bases; bases with no gene match: 10. On this clone: The antigen is undetermined.

Donors were healthy HIV-negative adults without recent acute infections or vaccinations. Study-level points and caveats: Collection of samples was limited to blood; tissue repertoires likely differ.

About 30,000 T cell genomes, or 300 to 350 ng DNA, went into unsorted PBMC replicate PCRs. Some clones are missing from TCRdb's copy, which holds only in-frame ones; the method was immunoSEQ multiplex PCR. The table records a few hundred thousand clones, around three quarters of them present only once. The chain combines TRBV30 with TRBJ2-4, with TRBD2 matching 12 bases. The source material was PBMCs. The TCR was taken from a woman in her forties in good health. Some clones in this sample may be carry-over from other donors' samples. CDR3 sequence (DNA): TGTGCCTGGACGCACCTAGCGGGAGGGCGGGGCATTCAGTACTTC. It yields the protein CAWTHLAGGRGIQYF.